This T cell receptor beta chain was sequenced during a study of blood T cell repertoires in COVID-19. Original analysis: For nucleated cells, counts were estimated from reference gene primer amplification. Sequenced by immunoSEQ multiplex PCR; TCRdb stores in-frame clones only, minus some. The V and J calls and the clone size are those of that table, but D and trimming were determined from the DNA. The sample records over 130,000 clones, 88% being singletons. Germline-derived CDR1 and CDR2 are LNHDA and SQIVND (reference sequence). V lost 5 bases to trimming and J lost 6 bases, with 16 bases between them. The CDR3 totals 14 residues. This clone has only a few counts.

This receptor was taken from a human donor in a cohort sampled during active COVID-19. This chain links TRBV19 with TRBJ1-2, with D maybe TRBD1 (5 bases). Specimen: peripheral blood. Here the CDR3 reads CASSPALLTDGYTF. CDR3 DNA sequence: TGTGCCAGTAGTCCCGCCCTTCTGACAGATGGCTACACCTTC.